These 31 T cell receptor beta chains came from one sample sequenced in a study of metastatic and nonmetastatic thyroid tumors. TCRdb reanalyzed the PCR reads with MiXCR. This table has tens of thousands of clones, approximately 12% appearing once. Each patient went into thyroid surgery without having received any treatment. The material sequenced was blood. The source of these receptors is a male donor with papillary thyroid cancer or a benign thyroid nodule (not recorded which). Some clones in this sample may be carry-over from other donors' samples.

V and J are TRBV28 and TRBJ1-1; D is possibly TRBD1 (6 bases). The CDR3 extends over 14 amino acids. V dropped 2 bases and J dropped 6 bases, with 13 bases sitting between them. Germline CDR1 MDHEN, CDR2 SYDVKM. CDR3: CASSLIQGLPEAFF. As DNA, the CDR3 is TGTGCCAGCAGTTTAATACAGGGCCTACCTGAAGCTTTCTTT.

At least ten counts were recorded for this clone. The chain recombines TRBV20-1 with TRBJ1-4; 8 bases are a match to TRBD1. From germline, CDR1 is DFQATT and CDR2 SNEGSKA (reference sequence). The CDR3 has 13 residues. V shed 5 bases, J shed 8 bases, and the junction held 7 bases outside the gene matches. The CDR3 sequence: CSALQGATEKLFF. The CDR3 DNA is TGCAGTGCTCTTCAGGGGGCAACGGAAAAACTGTTTTTT.

This clone has just a few counts. The CDR3 sequence: CATSRDLEGSGYTF. The CDR3, as DNA: TGTGCCACCAGCAGAGATCTAGAGGGGTCTGGCTACACCTTC. V and J are TRBV15 and TRBJ1-2; D might be TRBD1 (5 bases). CDR1 LNHNV and CDR2 YYDKDF come from the germline V gene (reference sequence). Trimming pared 0 bases from V and 7 bases from J, leaving 12 bases between. CDR3 length equals 14 residues.

This CDR3 reads CSAREGLVGEQFF. The CDR3 DNA follows: TGCAGTGCTAGAGAAGGACTAGTGGGCGAGCAGTTCTTC. V usage is TRBV20-1 and J usage is TRBJ2-1; TRBD2 matches 7 bases. The CDR3 loop spans 13 amino acids. V dropped 0 bases and J dropped 10; count of bases not matched to a gene: 6. Germline V gene sequence: CDR1 DFQATT, CDR2 SNEGSKA (reference sequence).

Concerning this clone: Germline and junction disagree at one end, which may indicate a read error. The genes are TRBV6-5 and TRBJ2-7; 7 bases line up with TRBD2. CDR1 and CDR2 (germline): MNHEY, SVGAGI. This CDR3 is 13 amino acids long. The CDR3 DNA sequence: TGTGCCAGCAGTTACCGGGGAGGGGACGGGCAGTATTTC. Protein sequence: CASSYRGGDGQYF.

This clone was recorded a few times. The chain uses TRBV10-3 and TRBJ2-2; D might be TRBD2 (5 bases). V dropped 4 bases and J dropped 8 bases, with 8 bases sitting between them. Germline loops: CDR1 ENHRY, CDR2 SYGVKD. CDR3 length: 12 residues. CDR3: CAISATTGELFF. The CDR3 DNA is TGTGCCATCAGTGCGACTACTGGGGAGCTGTTTTTT.

This clone was seen many times. The chain uses TRBV9 and TRBJ2-1; D gene uncertain. The CDR3 is 13 amino acids. CDR1 and CDR2 (germline): SGDLS, YYNGEE. V was shortened by 2 bases and J by 0 bases, with 3 bases between the two germline ends. DNA of the CDR3: TGTGCCAGCAGCGTGGGCTCCTACAATGAGCAGTTCTTC. Translating it yields CASSVGSYNEQFF. The variable domain in full, completed from reference TRBV9 and TRBJ2-1, reads DSGVTQTPKHLITATGQRVTLRCSPRSGDLSVYWYQQSLDQGLQFLIQYYNGEERAKGNILERFSAQQFPDLHSELNLSSLELGDSALYFCASSVGSYNEQFFGPGTRLTVL.

There are many counts of this clone. V and J are TRBV11-2 and TRBJ2-5; 7 nucleotides match TRBD1. V was pared by 5 bases and J by 0 bases, with 3 bases of the junction left unmatched. Per germline, CDR1 SGHAT and CDR2 FQNNGV. The length of the CDR3 is 14 residues. The chain's CDR3 is CASSPQGYQETQYF. CDR3 nucleotide sequence: TGTGCCAGCAGCCCACAGGGGTACCAAGAGACCCAGTACTTC.

This clone was counted many times. The chain recombines TRBV5-1 with TRBJ1-4; no definite D call. The germline gives CDR1 SGHRS, CDR2 YFSETQ. CDR3 size: 13 residues. Trimming stripped 0 bases from V and 8 bases from J, with 8 bases between. The CDR3 region has the DNA TGCGCCAGCAGCTTGGAGGGCGGGGAAAAACTGTTTTTT. Its translation is CASSLEGGEKLFF.

The CDR3 loop reads CASSEDQNTEAFF. The DNA of the CDR3 is TGTGCCAGCAGCGAAGACCAGAACACTGAAGCTTTCTTT. The chain recombines TRBV7-2 with TRBJ1-1; D gene uncertain. The V gene lost 5 bases and the J gene lost 1 base, with 8 bases spanning the gap. The CDR3 spans 13 residues. Germline V gene data show CDR1 as SGHTA and CDR2 as FQGNSA.

This clone has at least ten counts. The rearrangement uses TRBV6-1 and TRBJ1-4; maybe TRBD1 (5 bases). The CDR3 length is 17 residues. From germline, CDR1 is MNHNS and CDR2 SASEGT. The V gene lost 0 bases and the J gene lost 7 bases, with 18 bases spanning the gap. CDR3 protein: CASSEAKGGTGGEKLFF. The CDR3, as DNA: TGTGCCAGCAGTGAAGCAAAAGGAGGGACGGGAGGTGAAAAACTGTTTTTT.

This clone showed up many times. Different DNA sequences within this sample yield the same CDR3. The chain has TRBV5-6 and TRBJ2-7; 7 nucleotides line up with TRBD2. J lost 2 bases, V lost 7 bases, and 9 bases had no gene match. The germline V gene encodes CDR1 SGHDT and CDR2 YYEEEE. This CDR3 contains 14 residues. The CDR3 is CASPGPGRTYEQYF. DNA for the CDR3: TGTGCCAGCCCGGGTCCCGGGAGGACCTACGAGCAGTACTTC. Full variable domain (remainder filled in from reference TRBV5-6 and TRBJ2-7): DAGVTQSPTHLIKTRGQQVTLRCSPKSGHDTVSWYQQALGQGPQFIFQYYEEEERQRGNFPDRFSGHQFPNYSSELNVNALLLGDSALYLCASPGPGRTYEQYFGPGTRLTVT.

This clone was seen only a few times. The chain uses TRBV6-1 and TRBJ2-7; weak D call: TRBD2 (6 bases). The CDR3 runs to 14 residues. Trimming took off 5 bases at V and 2 bases at J, with 13 bases between the two ends. CDR1 is MNHNS, CDR2 SASEGT, per germline. The CDR3 DNA follows: TGTGCCAGCAGTTCCGGGAGTATAACCTACGAGCAGTACTTC. Its protein is CASSSGSITYEQYF.

V usage is TRBV5-6 and J usage is TRBJ1-2; D may be TRBD1 (5 bases). This CDR3 spans 19 amino acids. Germline CDR1 SGHDT, CDR2 YYEEEE. Trimming cost V 3 bases and J 2 bases, with 26 bases left between them. The CDR3 coding sequence is TGTGCCAGCAGCTCCCCCCGACAGTGGAAGGGCAAGGAAAACTATGGCTACACCTTC. This gives the protein CASSSPRQWKGKENYGYTF.

This clone was found many times. The J gene is TRBJ2-1, the V gene TRBV29-1, with 13 bases matching TRBD2. The germline gives CDR1 SQVTM, CDR2 ANQGSEA. This CDR3 is built from 14 residues. Trimming took 2 bases from V and 9 from J; bases not matched to a gene: 4. The CDR3 sequence: CSVENRTSGSEQFF. In DNA form, the CDR3 reads TGCAGCGTTGAAAATCGGACTAGCGGGAGTGAGCAGTTCTTC.

This clone was recorded a few times. The chain joins TRBV6-1 to TRBJ2-2, with D uncertain. This CDR3 region has 15 residues. V dropped 5 bases and J dropped 7 bases, with 17 bases sitting between them. Germline lookup yields CDR1 MNHNS and CDR2 SASEGT. The CDR3 loop is CASSKSGLMIGELFF. CDR3 bases: TGTGCCAGCAGTAAATCCGGGCTCATGATCGGGGAGCTGTTTTTT.

By sample fraction, this clone is medium-sized. The chain carries TRBV10-1 and TRBJ2-1; D uncertain. The V end was cut by 5 bases, the J end by 8 bases, with 10 bases between. Germline-derived CDR1 and CDR2 are WNHNN and SYGVQD (reference sequence). This CDR3 spans 12 amino acids. DNA for the CDR3: TGCGCCAGCAGTCCCCTTACCCATGAGCAGTTCTTC. Its protein is CASSPLTHEQFF.

This clone was seen repeatedly, ten times or more. The chain links TRBV30 to TRBJ1-3; D is unresolved. The CDR3 consists of 13 residues. V was cut by 2 bases and J by 4 bases, with 9 bases left in between. Per the germline V gene, CDR1 is GTSNPN and CDR2 is SVGIG (reference sequence). CDR3 coding DNA: TGTGCCTGGAGTAGAGGGAACGGAAACACCATATATTTT. Translating gives CAWSRGNGNTIYF.

The chain couples TRBV9 to TRBJ1-1; D is uncertain. This CDR3 has 12 amino acids. The V gene lost 4 bases and the J gene lost 5 bases, with 9 bases spanning the gap. CDR1 SGDLS and CDR2 YYNGEE come from the germline V gene. This CDR3 reads CASSPRGTEAFF. The CDR3 DNA is TGTGCCAGCAGCCCCCGGGGAACTGAAGCTTTCTTT.

This clone has a count of ten or more. A much more abundant neighbour one base away suggests this may be a read error. This same CDR3 is encoded by further DNA sequences in the sample. The chain recombines TRBV2 with TRBJ2-3; D unresolved. The CDR3 runs to 15 residues. Germline loops: CDR1 SNHLY, CDR2 FYNNEI. Trimming took 6 bases from V and 0 from J, leaving 13 bases between them. The CDR3, as DNA: TGTGCCAGCAGGGGGATAAAAGTTAGCACAGATACGCAGTATTTT. Amino acid sequence: CASRGIKVSTDTQYF. Together with reference TRBV2 and TRBJ2-3, the CDR3 gives the full variable domain: EPEVTQTPSHQVTQMGQEVILRCVPISNHLYFYWYRQILGQKVEFLVSFYNNEISEKSEIFDDQFSVERPDGSNFTLKIRSTKLEDSAMYFCASRGIKVSTDTQYFGPGTRLTVL.

This clone is judged medium-sized. This chain links TRBV27 with TRBJ2-3; no clear D. The CDR3 contains 14 residues. CDR1 and CDR2 (germline): MNHEY, SMNVEV (reference sequence). The V end lost 2 bases, the J end lost 0 bases, and 6 bases lay between the germline ends. DNA of the CDR3: TGTGCCAGCAGTTTAGGGCCTAGCACAGATACGCAGTATTTT. This translates into CASSLGPSTDTQYF.

In its sample, this clone is medium-sized. The chain uses TRBV6-2 or TRBV6-3 and TRBJ2-1; D ambiguous. There are 11 residues in the CDR3. In germline, CDR1 is MNHEY, CDR2 SVGEGT. V lost 6 bases and J 12 bases, leaving 12 bases between the germline ends. The DNA for the CDR3 is TGTGCCAGCAGCTCTACATCGGGGCAGTTCTTC. It yields the protein CASSSTSGQFF.

This chain uses TRBV6-1 with TRBJ2-2, with D possibly TRBD2 on 6 matching bases. CDR1 is MNHNS, CDR2 SASEGT, per germline. V was pared by 1 base and J by 4 bases, with 10 bases between. The CDR3 has 15 residues. The CDR3 sequence is CASSEGLEITGELFF. CDR3 nucleotides: TGTGCCAGCAGTGAAGGACTAGAAATCACCGGGGAGCTGTTTTTT.

This clone occurred many times. Other nucleotide sequences from this sample produce the same CDR3. The chain is built from TRBV9 and TRBJ2-1; D might be TRBD2 (5 bases). V was clipped by 4 bases and J by 3 bases, with 14 bases between them. Germline values: CDR1 SGDLS, CDR2 YYNGEE. The CDR3 spans 15 residues. CDR3 DNA: TGTGCCAGCAGCCCAGAAGACTATCTCTACAATGAGCAGTTCTTC. This translates into CASSPEDYLYNEQFF.

By proportion, this clone is medium-sized. The chain combines TRBV12-3 or TRBV12-4 with TRBJ2-7, with unresolved D. V was clipped by 4 bases and J by 2 bases, with 9 bases between them. This CDR3 has 13 residues. CDR3 bases: TGTGCCAGCAGTTCGTATAGACCCTACGAGCAGTACTTC. As protein: CASSSYRPYEQYF.

There are many counts of this clone. V and J are TRBV5-1 and TRBJ1-4; 8 nucleotides align to TRBD1. V lost 4 bases, J lost 7 bases, and 6 bases stayed unmatched. CDR3 length equals 14 residues. The germline gives CDR1 SGHRS, CDR2 YFSETQ. CDR3 loop: CASSEDRVREKLFF. CDR3 in DNA: TGCGCCAGCAGCGAGGACAGGGTTCGTGAAAAACTGTTTTTT.

By share, this clone ranks as medium-sized (0.01 to 0.1%). The chain joins TRBV6-6 to TRBJ1-5; TRBD1 aligns across 10 bases. This CDR3 spans 15 amino acids. The V and J ends lost 2 bases and 7 bases, in that order; junction bases with no gene match: 5. CDR1 and CDR2 (germline): MNHNY, SVGAGI (reference sequence). The CDR3 region has the DNA TGTGCCAGCAGTTACAGAGGGACAGGGGACCAGCCCCAGCATTTT. Protein: CASSYRGTGDQPQHF.

The J gene is TRBJ1-1, the V gene TRBV28; 10 bases are a match to TRBD1. J lost 1 base, V lost 3 bases, and 2 bases had no gene match. This CDR3 is built from 15 residues. Per the germline V gene, CDR1 is MDHEN and CDR2 is SYDVKM. CDR3 sequence: CASSFRDRGNTEAFF. In DNA form, the CDR3 reads TGTGCCAGCAGTTTCCGGGACAGGGGGAACACTGAAGCTTTCTTT.

This clone has at least ten counts. The genes are TRBV18 and TRBJ2-5, with 7 bases aligning to TRBD1. CDR1 is KGHSH, CDR2 LQKENI, per germline. This CDR3 spans 15 amino acids. V lost 0 bases, J lost 9 bases, and 10 bases stayed unmatched. CDR3 DNA sequence: TGTGCCAGCTCACCACCGGGGAGAAGTCAGGGGGCCCAGTACTTC. Its translation: CASSPPGRSQGAQYF.

A few counts support this clone. In DNA form, the CDR3 reads TGTGCCACCGATGGGACTAGCTACGAGCAGTACTTC. It is translated as CATDGTSYEQYF. This sequence joins TRBV28 and TRBJ2-7; TRBD2 matches 8 bases. CDR3 size: 12 residues. Unmatched junction bases numbered 5, after V lost 10 bases and J lost 3 bases. The germline V gene has CDR1 MDHEN and CDR2 SYDVKM.

This clone occurred many times. The gene calls are TRBV4-1 and TRBJ2-5; D might be TRBD2 (5 bases). V gave up 1 base and J gave up 3 bases, with 12 bases separating them. Germline V lookup: CDR1 MGHRA, CDR2 YSYEKL. The CDR3 is 15 amino acids. The CDR3 sequence is CASSQGTEDEETQYF. As DNA, the CDR3 is TGCGCCAGCAGCCAAGGGACGGAGGATGAAGAGACCCAGTACTTC.